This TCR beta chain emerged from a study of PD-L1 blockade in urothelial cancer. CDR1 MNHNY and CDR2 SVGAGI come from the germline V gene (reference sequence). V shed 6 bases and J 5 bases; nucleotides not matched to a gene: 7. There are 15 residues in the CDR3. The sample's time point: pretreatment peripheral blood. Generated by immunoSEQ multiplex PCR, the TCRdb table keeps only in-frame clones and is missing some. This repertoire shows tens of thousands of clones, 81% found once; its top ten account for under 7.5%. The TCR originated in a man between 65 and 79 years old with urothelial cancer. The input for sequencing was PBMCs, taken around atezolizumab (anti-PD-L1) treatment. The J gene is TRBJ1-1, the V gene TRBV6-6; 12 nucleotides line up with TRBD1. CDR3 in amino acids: CASSLGQGALTEAFF. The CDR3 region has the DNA TGTGCCAGCAGCCTGGGACAGGGGGCGCTTACTGAAGCTTTCTTT.